A single sample gave rise to the 21 T cell receptor beta chains below, sequenced in a study of technical replicates of blood from several donors. Produced via immunoSEQ multiplex PCR; TCRdb's table is partial and in-frame only. This table holds more than 65,000 clones, 96% found once. Sequenced input: T cells isolated from PBMCs. These receptors came from a human donor in good health.

The chain links TRBV11-1 to TRBJ2-5; the match to TRBD1 covers 9 bases. V shed 5 bases, J shed 5 bases, and the junction held 6 bases outside the gene matches. CDR1 is SGHAT, CDR2 FQDESV, per germline (reference sequence). CDR3 size: 14 residues. The CDR3 DNA follows: TGTGCCAGCAGCCCCCAGGGGACAGGGGAGACCCAGTACTTC. This codes for CASSPQGTGETQYF.

This chain links TRBV5-8 with TRBJ2-1; 13 nucleotides align to TRBD2. Germline V gives CDR1 SGHTS, CDR2 YDEGEE. The CDR3 loop spans 15 amino acids. V dropped 4 bases and J dropped 8; count of bases not matched to a gene: 6. The chain's CDR3 is CASSPGLAGEDEQFF. CDR3 nucleotide sequence: TGTGCCAGCAGCCCCGGACTAGCGGGAGAGGATGAGCAGTTCTTC.

The chain employs TRBV11-1 and TRBJ2-7; 10 nucleotides match TRBD1. CDR3 length equals 15 residues. The J segment lost 7 bases and the V segment lost 5 bases, leaving 11 bases of the junction unmatched. The germline V gene has CDR1 SGHAT and CDR2 FQDESV (reference sequence). CDR3 sequence: CASSEGGQGDEEQYF. The CDR3 region has the DNA TGTGCCAGCAGCGAGGGAGGACAGGGGGACGAAGAGCAGTACTTC.

This clone has a handful of counts. The chain uses TRBV30 and TRBJ1-1, with D unresolved. Germline values: CDR1 GTSNPN, CDR2 SVGIG (reference sequence). Trimming left V 4 bases short and J 4 bases short, with 16 bases between. CDR3 length: 14 amino acids. The DNA of the CDR3 is TGTGCCTGGAAGGGCAGCGTAGCGGGCACTGAAGCTTTCTTT. This encodes CAWKGSVAGTEAFF. Full variable domain (missing parts from reference TRBV30 and TRBJ1-1): SQTIHQWPATLVQPVGSPLSLECTVEGTSNPNLYWYRQAAGRGLQLLFYSVGIGQISSEVPQNLSASRPQDRQFILSSKKLLLSDSGFYLCAWKGSVAGTEAFFGQGTRLTVV.

The chain has TRBV7-3 and TRBJ2-7, with a weak D call TRBD2 (5 bases). Germline lookup yields CDR1 SGHTA and CDR2 FQGTGA. V lost 5 bases and J 6 bases, leaving 11 bases between the germline ends. This CDR3 is 12 amino acids long. This CDR3 is CASSELDSEQYF. The DNA of the CDR3 is TGTGCCAGCAGCGAACTAGATTCCGAGCAGTACTTC.

V usage is TRBV5-4 and J usage is TRBJ2-7; 8 bases fit TRBD1. Germline V gives CDR1 SGHNT, CDR2 YYREEE (reference sequence). This CDR3 spans 14 amino acids. V lost 0 bases, J lost 4 bases, and 3 bases stayed unmatched. CDR3 coding DNA: TGTGCCAGCAGCTTGGGGACAGGGTTTTACGAGCAGTACTTC. Translation: CASSLGTGFYEQYF.

This chain joins TRBV27 and TRBJ2-3; 7 nucleotides line up with TRBD2. V shed 0 bases and J 4 bases; nucleotides not matched to a gene: 7. The germline CDR1 and CDR2 sequences are MNHEY and SMNVEV (reference sequence). The CDR3 contains 16 residues. The CDR3 nucleotides are TGTGCCAGCAGTTTATCGCTCGCGGGAGTATCAGATACGCAGTATTTT. Amino acid sequence: CASSLSLAGVSDTQYF.

The chain uses TRBV7-8 and TRBJ2-4; TRBD2 aligns across 11 bases. Germline V lookup: CDR1 SGHVS, CDR2 FQNEAQ. After removal of 6 bases from V and 15 bases from J, the junction contained 19 bases not matched to a gene. The CDR3 consists of 16 residues. This CDR3 is CASSSQRFSGRGVGYF. CDR3 nucleotide sequence: TGTGCCAGCAGTTCCCAAAGGTTTAGCGGGAGGGGGGTCGGGTACTTC.

In DNA, the CDR3 is TGCAGCGTGTACAGGGTGTCAGGGGAGCTGTTTTTT. Amino acid sequence: CSVYRVSGELFF. The chain recombines TRBV29-1 with TRBJ2-2, with D perhaps matching TRBD1 (6 bases). From germline, CDR1 is SQVTM and CDR2 ANQGSEA. There are 12 residues in the CDR3. Trimming removed 6 bases from V and 8 bases from J, with 13 bases in between.

The V call is TRBV19, the J call TRBJ2-7; 12 bases agree with TRBD2. The V gene's germline CDR1 is LNHDA and CDR2 SQIVND (reference sequence). This CDR3 spans 14 amino acids. V trimming: 3 bases; J trimming: 6 bases; junction bases outside the gene matches: 3. This CDR3 is CASSIGGLAGEQYF. CDR3 DNA: TGTGCCAGTAGTATTGGGGGACTAGCGGGCGAGCAGTACTTC.

The V gene is TRBV5-1, the J gene TRBJ2-3, with a possible D match to TRBD1 (5 bases). Trimming took off 4 bases at V and 2 bases at J, with 14 bases between the two ends. Germline V gives CDR1 SGHRS, CDR2 YFSETQ. The CDR3 loop spans 15 amino acids. The CDR3 here is CASSQHRFVTDTQYF. Written as DNA, the CDR3 is TGCGCCAGCAGCCAACACAGGTTTGTCACAGATACGCAGTATTTT.

This chain uses TRBV9 with TRBJ2-1; TRBD1 matches at 9 bases. The CDR3 consists of 13 residues. Looked up from germline, CDR1 is SGDLS and CDR2 is YYNGEE. Unmatched junction bases numbered 5, after V lost 7 bases and J lost 6 bases. Here the CDR3 DNA reads TGTGCCAGCTTGGGACAGGGACGCAATGAGCAGTTCTTC. Residues: CASLGQGRNEQFF.

The gene calls are TRBV2 and TRBJ2-1; D is ambiguous. This CDR3 spans 13 amino acids. Germline CDR1 and CDR2: SNHLY and FYNNEI. Trimming shortened V by 7 bases and J by 0 bases, and 7 bases separated the two germline ends. For the CDR3, the DNA is TGTGCCAGCACCGTCGTCTCCTACAATGAGCAGTTCTTC. Encoded protein: CASTVVSYNEQFF.

V usage is TRBV27 and J usage is TRBJ2-1; D gene unclear. Deletions cut 6 bases from V and 7 bases from J, with 13 bases between. CDR1 is MNHEY, CDR2 SMNVEV, per germline (reference sequence). CDR3 size: 13 residues. The chain's CDR3 is CASSPSRLNEQFF. In nucleotides, the CDR3 is TGTGCCAGCAGCCCATCGAGATTAAATGAGCAGTTCTTC.

The gene calls are TRBV5-6 and TRBJ1-2, with 8 bases aligning to TRBD1. The CDR3 consists of 16 residues. Germline V gene lookup returns CDR1 SGHDT and CDR2 YYEEEE. V lost 4 bases, J lost 4 bases, and 12 bases stayed unmatched. CDR3 region: CASSQQQTGDFYGYTF. DNA of the CDR3: TGTGCCAGCAGCCAGCAACAGACAGGGGACTTCTATGGCTACACCTTC. The entire variable domain, with the rest obtained from reference TRBV5-6 and TRBJ1-2, is as follows: DAGVTQSPTHLIKTRGQQVTLRCSPKSGHDTVSWYQQALGQGPQFIFQYYEEEERQRGNFPDRFSGHQFPNYSSELNVNALLLGDSALYLCASSQQQTGDFYGYTFGSGTRLTVV.

This chain connects TRBV19 to TRBJ2-4; 9 bases map to TRBD2. This CDR3 spans 15 amino acids. With 7 bases clipped from V and 0 bases from J, the junction kept 4 bases outside the gene matches. Germline assignment: CDR1 LNHDA and CDR2 SQIVND (reference sequence). CDR3 nucleotides: TGTGCCAGTACTAGCGGGAAAATAGCCAAAAACATTCAGTACTTC. It specifies CASTSGKIAKNIQYF. Based on the CDR3 plus reference TRBV19 and TRBJ2-4, the full variable domain is DGGITQSPKYLFRKEGQNVTLSCEQNLNHDAMYWYRQDPGQGLRLIYYSQIVNDFQKGDIAEGYSVSREKKESFPLTVTSAQKNPTAFYLCASTSGKIAKNIQYFGAGTRLSVL.

Only a few counts were recorded for this clone. V and J are TRBV29-1 and TRBJ2-6; 7 positions agree with TRBD1. With V trimmed by 4 bases and J by 4 bases, 7 bases remained unmatched. CDR3 length equals 15 residues. In germline, CDR1 is SQVTM, CDR2 ANQGSEA. DNA for the CDR3: TGCAGCGTTGCAAACAGGGGATCAGGGGCCAACGTCCTGACTTTC. Its protein is CSVANRGSGANVLTF.

The CDR3 sequence: CATAGGESYEQYF. Here the CDR3 DNA reads TGTGCCACCGCAGGGGGCGAGTCCTACGAGCAGTACTTC. This chain joins TRBV6-6 and TRBJ2-7, with 8 nucleotides matching TRBD1. The CDR3 spans 13 residues. Germline V gene lookup returns CDR1 MNHNY and CDR2 SVGAGI (reference sequence). The junction had 6 bases not matched to a gene; V was cut back by 10 bases and J by 1 base.

This chain connects TRBV9 to TRBJ2-5, with D unresolved. V lost 0 bases to trimming and J lost 0 bases, with 9 bases between them. Germline assignment: CDR1 SGDLS and CDR2 YYNGEE. The CDR3 spans 15 residues. Written as DNA, the CDR3 is TGTGCCAGCAGCGTAGAGGCGGAATACCAAGAGACCCAGTACTTC. It specifies CASSVEAEYQETQYF. The full variable domain, its missing parts supplied by reference TRBV9 and TRBJ2-5, is DSGVTQTPKHLITATGQRVTLRCSPRSGDLSVYWYQQSLDQGLQFLIQYYNGEERAKGNILERFSAQQFPDLHSELNLSSLELGDSALYFCASSVEAEYQETQYFGPGTRLLVL.

The V gene is TRBV11-3, the J gene TRBJ2-7; a possible D gene is TRBD2 (5 bases). The ends were cut back, 1 base at V and 4 bases at J, with 8 bases in the middle. The germline CDR1 and CDR2 sequences are SGHNT and YENEEA. CDR3 length: 13 amino acids. The CDR3 here is CASSLGRGYEQYF. CDR3 in DNA: TGTGCCAGCAGCTTAGGACGAGGGTACGAGCAGTACTTC.

The chain couples TRBV27 to TRBJ2-7; a weak D match, TRBD2 (5 bases). The CDR3 is 15 amino acids. Trimming cost V 6 bases and J 4 bases, with 19 bases left between them. Germline CDR1 MNHEY, CDR2 SMNVEV (reference sequence). The CDR3 region has the DNA TGTGCCAGCAGCCCCATCCCGGCTAGCAGGTACGAGCAGTACTTC. Its protein is CASSPIPASRYEQYF.